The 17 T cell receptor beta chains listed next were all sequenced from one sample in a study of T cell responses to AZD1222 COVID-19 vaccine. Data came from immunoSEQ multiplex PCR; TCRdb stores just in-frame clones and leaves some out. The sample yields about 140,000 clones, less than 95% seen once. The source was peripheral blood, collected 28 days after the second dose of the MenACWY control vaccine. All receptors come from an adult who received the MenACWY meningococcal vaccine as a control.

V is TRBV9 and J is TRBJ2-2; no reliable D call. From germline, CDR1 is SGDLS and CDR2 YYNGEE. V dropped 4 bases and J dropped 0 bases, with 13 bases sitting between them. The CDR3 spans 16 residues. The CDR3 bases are TGTGCCAGCAGCTCCATGCTAAGTACGAACACCGGGGAGCTGTTTTTT. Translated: CASSSMLSTNTGELFF.

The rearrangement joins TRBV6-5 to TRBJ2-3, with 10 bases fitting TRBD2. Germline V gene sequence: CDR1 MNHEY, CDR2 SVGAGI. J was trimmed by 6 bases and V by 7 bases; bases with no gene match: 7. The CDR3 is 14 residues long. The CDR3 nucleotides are TGTGCCAGCATGGAGCGGGGGGGCCGGGATACGCAGTATTTT. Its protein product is CASMERGGRDTQYF.

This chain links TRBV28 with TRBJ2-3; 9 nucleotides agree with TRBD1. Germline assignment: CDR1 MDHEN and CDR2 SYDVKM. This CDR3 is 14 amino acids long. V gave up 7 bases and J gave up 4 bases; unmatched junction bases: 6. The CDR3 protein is CASKLGQGADTQYF. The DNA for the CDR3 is TGTGCCAGCAAACTGGGACAGGGAGCAGATACGCAGTATTTT.

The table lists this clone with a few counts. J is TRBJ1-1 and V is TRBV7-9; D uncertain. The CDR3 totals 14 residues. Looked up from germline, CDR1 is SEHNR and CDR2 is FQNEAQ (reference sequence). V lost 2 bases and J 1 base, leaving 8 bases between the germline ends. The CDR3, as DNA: TGTGCCAGCAGCTTATTCCCAGGGAACACTGAAGCTTTCTTT. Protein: CASSLFPGNTEAFF.

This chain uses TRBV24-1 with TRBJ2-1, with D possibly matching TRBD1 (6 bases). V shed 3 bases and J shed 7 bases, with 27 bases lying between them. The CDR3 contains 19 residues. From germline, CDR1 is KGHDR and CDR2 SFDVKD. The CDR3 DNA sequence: TGTGCCACCAGTGATCGGCCTATGGTAGGGACAAACCTTGCAAATGAGCAGTTCTTC. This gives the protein CATSDRPMVGTNLANEQFF.

The CDR3 spells CASSYSGIANTGELFF. The CDR3 DNA follows: TGTGCCAGCAGTTACTCCGGGATCGCGAACACCGGGGAGCTGTTTTTT. This chain uses TRBV6-5 with TRBJ2-2; D possibly corresponds to TRBD2 (5 bases). The CDR3 contains 16 residues. The germline V gene encodes CDR1 MNHEY and CDR2 SVGAGI. Deletions cut 0 bases from V and 0 bases from J, with 8 bases between.

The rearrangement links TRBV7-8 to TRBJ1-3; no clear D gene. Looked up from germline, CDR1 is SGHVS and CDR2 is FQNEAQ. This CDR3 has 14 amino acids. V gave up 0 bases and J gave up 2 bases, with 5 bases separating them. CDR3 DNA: TGTGCCAGCAGCTTAGCTGATGCTGGAAACACCATATATTTT. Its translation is CASSLADAGNTIYF.

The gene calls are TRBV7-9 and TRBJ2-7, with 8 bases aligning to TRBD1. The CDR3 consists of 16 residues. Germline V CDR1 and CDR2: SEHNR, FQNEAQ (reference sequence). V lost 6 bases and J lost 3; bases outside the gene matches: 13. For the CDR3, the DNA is TGTGCCAGCAGTTCCCCCCAAACCGGACAGGGCTACGAGCAGTACTTC. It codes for CASSSPQTGQGYEQYF. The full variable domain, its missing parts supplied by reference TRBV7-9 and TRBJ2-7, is DTGVSQNPRHKITKRGQNVTFRCDPISEHNRLYWYRQTLGQGPEFLTYFQNEAQLEKSRLLSDRFSAERPKGSFSTLEIQRTEQGDSAMYLCASSSPQTGQGYEQYFGPGTRLTVT.

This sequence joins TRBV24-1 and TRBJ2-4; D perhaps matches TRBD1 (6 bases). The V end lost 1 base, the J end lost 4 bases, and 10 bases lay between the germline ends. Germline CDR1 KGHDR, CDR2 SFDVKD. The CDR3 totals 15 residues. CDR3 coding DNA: TGTGCCACCAGTGATTTCGGCCAGGGGAAAAACATTCAGTACTTC. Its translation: CATSDFGQGKNIQYF.

The CDR3 is CASSLLASGDLSYEQYF. The DNA for the CDR3 is TGTGCCAGCAGCTTGTTGGCTAGCGGGGACCTCTCCTACGAGCAGTACTTC. The V call is TRBV7-9, the J call TRBJ2-7; 9 nucleotides line up with TRBD2. CDR1 SEHNR and CDR2 FQNEAQ come from the germline V gene (reference sequence). The ends lost 3 bases at V and 0 bases at J; junction bases unmatched: 9. This CDR3 comprises 17 residues.

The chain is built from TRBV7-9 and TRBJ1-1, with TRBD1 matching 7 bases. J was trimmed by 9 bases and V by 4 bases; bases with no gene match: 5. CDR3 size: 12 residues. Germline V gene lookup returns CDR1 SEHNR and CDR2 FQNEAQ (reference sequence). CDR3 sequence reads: CASSSTGSKAFF. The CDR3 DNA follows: TGTGCCAGCAGCTCGACAGGGTCTAAAGCTTTCTTT.

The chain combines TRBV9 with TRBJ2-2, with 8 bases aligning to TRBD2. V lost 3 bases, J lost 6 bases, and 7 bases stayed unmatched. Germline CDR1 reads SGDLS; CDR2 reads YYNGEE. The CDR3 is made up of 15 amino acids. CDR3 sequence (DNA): TGTGCCAGCAGCGGAAGCGGGAGAGGGGCCGGGGAGCTGTTTTTT. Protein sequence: CASSGSGRGAGELFF.

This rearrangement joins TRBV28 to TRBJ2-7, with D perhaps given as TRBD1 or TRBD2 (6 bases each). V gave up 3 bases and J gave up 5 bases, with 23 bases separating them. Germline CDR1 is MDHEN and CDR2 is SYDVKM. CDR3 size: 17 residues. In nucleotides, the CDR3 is TGTGCCAGCAGTTTCATTTTGGGTTCGGGGGCCCCCAACGAGCAGTACTTC. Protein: CASSFILGSGAPNEQYF.

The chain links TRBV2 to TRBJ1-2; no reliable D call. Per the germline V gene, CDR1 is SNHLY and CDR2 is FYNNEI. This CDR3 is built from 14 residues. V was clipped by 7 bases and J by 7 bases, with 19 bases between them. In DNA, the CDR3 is TGTGCCAGCATGGGGTTAGGAGGAAGCTCTGGCTACACCTTC. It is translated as CASMGLGGSSGYTF.

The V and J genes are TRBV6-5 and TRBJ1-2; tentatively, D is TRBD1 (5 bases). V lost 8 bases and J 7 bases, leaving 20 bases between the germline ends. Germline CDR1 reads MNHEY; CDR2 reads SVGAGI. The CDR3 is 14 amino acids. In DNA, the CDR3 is TGTGCCAGCGCACGTTACCAGGGTGTGAGTGGCTACACCTTC. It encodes CASARYQGVSGYTF.

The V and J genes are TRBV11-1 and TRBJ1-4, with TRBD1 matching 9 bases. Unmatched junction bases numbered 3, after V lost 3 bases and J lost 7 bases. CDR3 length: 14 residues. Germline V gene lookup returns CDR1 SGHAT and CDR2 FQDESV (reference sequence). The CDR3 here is CASSFLDRGEKLFF. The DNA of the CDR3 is TGTGCCAGCAGCTTTCTGGACAGGGGTGAAAAACTGTTTTTT.

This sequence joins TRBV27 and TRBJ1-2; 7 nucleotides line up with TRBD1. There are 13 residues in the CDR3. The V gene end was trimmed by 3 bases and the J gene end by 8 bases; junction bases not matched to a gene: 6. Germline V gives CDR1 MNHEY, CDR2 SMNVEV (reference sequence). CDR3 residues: CASSFRDSRGYTF. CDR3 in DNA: TGTGCCAGCAGTTTTCGGGACAGCAGAGGCTACACCTTC.